The next 22 T cell receptor beta chains were all read from a single sample in a study of cytomegalovirus exposure and HLA in healthy donors. In the PCR, 60 Vbeta and 13 Jbeta primers were used. TCRdb's copy holds only in-frame clones and misses some; the assay was immunoSEQ multiplex PCR. The table has roughly 140,000 clones, roughly three quarters seen once. Sample: PBMCs. Every receptor here comes from a male donor in good health and CMV-seronegative.

This chain links TRBV7-2 with TRBJ1-5; 7 nucleotides agree with TRBD1. V gave up 4 bases and J gave up 7 bases; unmatched junction bases: 10. The CDR3 runs 15 residues. Germline V lookup: CDR1 SGHTA, CDR2 FQGNSA. The DNA for the CDR3 is TGTGCCAGCAGCTCTCCAGGGGGGACGGGGCAGCCCCAGCATTTT. It codes for CASSSPGGTGQPQHF.

In its sample, this clone was seen once. DNA for the CDR3: TGTGCCAGCAGTTTCGGGGGAAACAATGAGCAGTTCTTC. Translating it yields CASSFGGNNEQFF. The chain carries TRBV27 and TRBJ2-1; D perhaps matches TRBD2 (6 bases). The V gene lost 3 bases and the J gene lost 5 bases, with 8 bases spanning the gap. The CDR3 extends over 13 amino acids. Germline-derived CDR1 and CDR2 are MNHEY and SMNVEV (reference sequence).

The chain has TRBV6-5 and TRBJ2-6; no clear D. Germline CDR1 MNHEY, CDR2 SVGAGI. The CDR3 loop spans 16 amino acids. V lost 2 bases and J 4 bases, leaving 12 bases between the germline ends. The CDR3 reads CASSYVTVPGANVLTF. CDR3 in DNA: TGTGCCAGCAGTTACGTAACAGTACCCGGGGCCAACGTCCTGACTTTC.

The V and J genes are TRBV5-5 and TRBJ1-2; 8 positions agree with TRBD1. The germline V gene has CDR1 SGHKS and CDR2 YYEKEE (reference sequence). The CDR3 is 14 residues long. With 4 bases clipped from V and 6 bases from J, the junction kept 8 bases outside the gene matches. Here the CDR3 DNA reads TGTGCCAGCAGCCTAGGACAGGGATGGGATGGCTACACCTTC. Its translation is CASSLGQGWDGYTF.

The V gene is TRBV7-2, the J gene TRBJ2-7, with D perhaps TRBD1 (6 bases). Germline assignment: CDR1 SGHTA and CDR2 FQGNSA. The CDR3 is 15 residues long. Trimming pared 6 bases from V and 5 bases from J, leaving 20 bases between. As DNA, the CDR3 is TGTGCCAGCAGGTCACGCGAAACCAACAGGGACGAGCAGTACTTC. Encoded protein: CASRSRETNRDEQYF.

CDR3 residues: CSVEEGLGEQYF. The CDR3 DNA follows: TGCAGCGTCGAGGAGGGGTTGGGCGAGCAGTACTTC. The gene calls are TRBV29-1 and TRBJ2-7, with a weak D call TRBD2 (6 bases). Trimming stripped 6 bases from V and 6 bases from J, with 15 bases between. Germline lookup yields CDR1 SQVTM and CDR2 ANQGSEA. The CDR3 length is 12 residues.

This clone was picked up a small number of times. The genes are TRBV2 and TRBJ1-2, with 8 positions matching TRBD1. CDR3 size: 15 residues. The germline gives CDR1 SNHLY, CDR2 FYNNEI. Unmatched junction bases numbered 14, after V lost 6 bases and J lost 8 bases. This CDR3 reads CASSRGQGAGYGYTF. Here the CDR3 DNA reads TGTGCCAGCAGCAGGGGGCAGGGGGCCGGCTACGGCTACACCTTC.

The chain has TRBV7-2 and TRBJ1-2, with D tentatively TRBD1 (6 bases). Trimming removed 3 bases at V and 6 bases at J, with 11 bases between. Per germline, CDR1 SGHTA and CDR2 FQGNSA. The CDR3 is 13 residues long. In DNA, the CDR3 is TGTGCCAGCAGCTTGAGGCAGGGGAATGGCTACACCTTC. This gives the protein CASSLRQGNGYTF. The variable domain in full, with the rest retrieved from reference TRBV7-2 and TRBJ1-2, is GAGVSQSPSNKVTEKGKDVELRCDPISGHTALYWYRQSLGQGLEFLIYFQGNSAPDKSGLPSDRFSAERTGGSVSTLTIQRTQQEDSAVYLCASSLRQGNGYTFGSGTRLTVV.

This clone showed up just once. The genes are TRBV27 and TRBJ1-6; TRBD1 is a possible D gene (6 bases). There are 16 residues in the CDR3. Trimming stripped 6 bases from V and 4 bases from J, with 16 bases between. CDR1 and CDR2 (germline): MNHEY, SMNVEV (reference sequence). The CDR3 sequence is CASSYYRASYNSPLHF. The CDR3 DNA reads as TGTGCCAGCAGCTACTACAGGGCTTCGTATAATTCACCCCTCCACTTT.

The V call is TRBV11-1, the J call TRBJ1-1; 9 nucleotides line up with TRBD1. This CDR3 has 13 residues. V gave up 2 bases and J gave up 11 bases; unmatched junction bases: 6. In germline, CDR1 is SGHAT, CDR2 FQDESV (reference sequence). The DNA for the CDR3 is TGTGCCAGCAGCTTAACAGGGGGCTCAGGGGCTTTCTTT. Translating it yields CASSLTGGSGAFF.

This clone was detected once. This sequence joins TRBV9 and TRBJ2-7; tentative D call: TRBD1 (6 bases). The CDR3 loop spans 14 amino acids. V lost 4 bases, J lost 7 bases, and 18 bases lay in between. CDR1 is SGDLS and CDR2 is YYNGEE in the germline V gene. DNA for the CDR3: TGTGCCAGCAGCCCTACCCTGGGGGCCAGTGAGCAGTACTTC. As protein: CASSPTLGASEQYF.

This clone has only one observation. This rearrangement joins TRBV6-5 to TRBJ2-5; a possible D gene is TRBD2 (5 bases). The CDR3 sequence is 14 residues long. In germline, CDR1 is MNHEY, CDR2 SVGAGI. Trimming took off 0 bases at V and 7 bases at J, with 12 bases between the two ends. The CDR3 DNA is TGTGCCAGCAGTTACTCGAAGGACCGGGGGACCCAGTACTTC. Amino acids: CASSYSKDRGTQYF.

V usage is TRBV7-2 and J usage is TRBJ1-1; 7 bases map to TRBD1. The CDR3 length is 12 residues. Germline CDR1 reads SGHTA; CDR2 reads FQGNSA. J lost 6 bases, V lost 5 bases, and 3 bases had no gene match. The CDR3 bases are TGTGCCAGCAGCCGACAGGGACCTGAAGCTTTCTTT. Residues: CASSRQGPEAFF.

The CDR3, as DNA: TGTGCCAGCAGCCAAGATCTGGCTGTTAATCAGCCCCAGCATTTT. Translation: CASSQDLAVNQPQHF. This rearrangement joins TRBV4-2 to TRBJ1-5; D ambiguous. CDR3 size: 15 residues. CDR1 and CDR2 (germline): LGHNA, YNFKEQ. V lost 0 bases and J lost 4, with 10 bases in between.

As for this clone: Other nucleotide sequences in the sample specify the same CDR3. The rearrangement joins TRBV11-2 to TRBJ2-1; 12 bases line up with TRBD2. The CDR3 contains 15 residues. The germline V gene has CDR1 SGHAT and CDR2 FQNNGV. The ends lost 1 base at V and 7 bases at J; junction bases unmatched: 2. The CDR3 reads CASSLGLAGANEQFF. The DNA of the CDR3 is TGTGCCAGCAGCTTAGGACTAGCGGGGGCGAATGAGCAGTTCTTC.

The gene calls are TRBV28 and TRBJ2-2; D perhaps matches TRBD2 (5 bases). The germline gives CDR1 MDHEN, CDR2 SYDVKM. V lost 4 bases and J 4 bases, leaving 16 bases between the germline ends. The CDR3 sequence is 16 residues long. As DNA, the CDR3 is TGTGCCAGCAGTTCAGTAGGGAGAGCGCCCACCGGGGAGCTGTTTTTT. Protein sequence: CASSSVGRAPTGELFF.

This clone appeared once. V usage is TRBV6-6 and J usage is TRBJ1-6, with 8 bases fitting TRBD1. V lost 10 bases, J lost 9 bases, and 17 bases stayed unmatched. Germline V gene data show CDR1 as MNHNY and CDR2 as SVGAGI (reference sequence). CDR3 size: 16 residues. The CDR3 DNA is TGTGCCACCTCCCGACAGGGGCGCGGAATTGTTTCACCCCTCCACTTT. As protein: CATSRQGRGIVSPLHF.

The J gene is TRBJ2-2, the V gene TRBV6-6, with a weak D call TRBD2 (7 bases). Trimming removed 8 bases at V and 5 bases at J, with 18 bases between. The CDR3 covers 15 residues. Per germline, CDR1 MNHNY and CDR2 SVGAGI (reference sequence). The CDR3 coding sequence is TGTGCCAGCCAAGTGGGGGGGGGCGCGACCGGGGAGCTGTTTTTT. This codes for CASQVGGGATGELFF.

CDR3 nucleotide sequence: TGTGCCAGCAGTTTACCCGACAGGGAAGAGACCCAGTACTTC. It encodes CASSLPDREETQYF. The rearrangement joins TRBV28 to TRBJ2-5; TRBD1 agrees at 7 bases. Germline V gene lookup returns CDR1 MDHEN and CDR2 SYDVKM. V lost 2 bases and J lost 3; bases outside the gene matches: 3. The CDR3 consists of 14 residues.

This chain links TRBV7-8 with TRBJ2-7, with D maybe TRBD1 (6 bases). Germline V gives CDR1 SGHVS, CDR2 FQNEAQ. The V end lost 5 bases, the J end lost 0 bases, and 17 bases lay between the germline ends. CDR3 length: 16 amino acids. CDR3 nucleotide sequence: TGTGCCAGCAGCAATATCGCCGGACAGCACTCCTACGAGCAGTACTTC. Its translation is CASSNIAGQHSYEQYF.

This clone was recorded once. The chain joins TRBV28 to TRBJ2-1; 9 bases line up with TRBD1. V shed 6 bases, J shed 1 base, and the junction held 4 bases outside the gene matches. Per the germline V gene, CDR1 is MDHEN and CDR2 is SYDVKM. The CDR3 runs to 15 residues. This CDR3 is CASRTGGGSYNEQFF. The CDR3 coding sequence is TGTGCCAGCAGGACAGGGGGGGGGTCCTACAATGAGCAGTTCTTC.

The chain uses TRBV7-9 and TRBJ2-5; D unclear. This CDR3 has 10 amino acids. Per the germline V gene, CDR1 is SEHNR and CDR2 is FQNEAQ (reference sequence). Between the trimmed V and J ends, which lost 5 bases and 10 bases, there was a span of 8 bases. Here the CDR3 DNA reads TGTGCCAGCAGCCCCCAGGACCAGTACTTC. It yields the protein CASSPQDQYF.